The subject of this entry is one T cell receptor (beta chain). Which antigen it targets is not known. No base quality information exists; no much larger clone differs at one position. V drops 3 bases and J drops 4 bases, leaving 12 bases in between. The CDR3 numbers 14 residues from cysteine through phenylalanine. Only the CDR3 part of the read is kept: 42 bases, read in frame from the first base. Reading the germline V gene gives CDR1 MDHEN and CDR2 SYDVKM. The entry originates in a study of blood T cell repertoires in COVID-19 (dated by TCRdb to between 2020 and 2021). For context, the study as a whole: Samples covering the acute and convalescent phases of COVID-19 were provided by collaborators in the United States, Italy and Spain. The prospective study material was composed of cDNA or gDNA derived from T cells, B-cell-depleted T cells, or PBMCs. The repertoires were made available in a free public database intended to serve as a resource for research on the immune response to SARS-CoV-2. Subjects who had been exposed to COVID-19, were actively infected with it, or had recovered from it provided the deeply sampled blood TCRbeta repertoires that made up the dataset. The samples were drawn from two sources: the first 160 participants of the ongoing ImmuneRACE study, and 1,000 to 1,500 subjects contributed by 6 global collaborators. Nearly every sample came with metadata listing a de-identified subject ID, COVID-19 status, age in years and sex. Where available, HLA class I and class II types were obtained from metadata supplied by the sample provider rather than from assay-based typing. Paper-wide results and their limitations: The quantity of clinical and demographic metadata differed by source and by participant and was supplied without curation.

One collaborating source in Seattle enrolled patients during active infection and followed them longitudinally through the course of disease. Each collaborating institution followed its own protocols to collect whole blood in K2EDTA tubes. For TCRbeta analysis, collaborators shipped samples in one of three forms: frozen whole blood, isolated PBMCs, or DNA extracted from either of those sample types. The immunoSEQ Assay, a bias-controlled multiplex PCR, was used to amplify TCRbeta CDR3 regions from genomic DNA. The source study handled its data this way. Nucleated cell counts per sample were estimated from amplification of reference gene primers within the assay. Sequence reads were collapsed and filtered to measure the absolute abundance of every unique TCRbeta CDR3 rearrangement. For each sample, productive Simpson clonality was calculated by taking the square root of Simpson's diversity index across productive rearrangements. TCRdb stores this immuneACCESS table with in-frame sequences only. Part of the clones is absent; in the studies checked, under half of the shortfall reflects unresolved V genes, and no reason is known for the rest. V, J and clone size are those of that table, while D and trimming were read from the DNA. This sample comprises about 170,000 clones, around 87% of them detected only once. The ten largest make up just over 2.5% of the sample.

Input material: peripheral blood. This sequence originates from a woman aged 80 or over with COVID-19, enrolled during active disease. In this chain, TRBV28 is recombined with TRBJ1-1; TRBD1 could be the D gene, as 5 bases match. The nucleotide sequence is TGTGCCAGCAGTTTTGTTTTAGGGGTCACTGAAGCTTTCTTT. Its protein is CASSFVLGVTEAFF.